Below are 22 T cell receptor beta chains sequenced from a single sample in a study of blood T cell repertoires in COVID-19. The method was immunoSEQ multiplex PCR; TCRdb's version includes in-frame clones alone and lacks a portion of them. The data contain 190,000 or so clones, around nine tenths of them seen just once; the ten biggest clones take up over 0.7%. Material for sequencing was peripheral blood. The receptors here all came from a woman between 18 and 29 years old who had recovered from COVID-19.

The chain's CDR3 is CATSGGTGANYGYTF. CDR3 sequence (DNA): TGTGCCACCAGCGGCGGGACAGGGGCTAACTATGGCTACACCTTC. V is TRBV15 and J is TRBJ1-2; 10 bases fit TRBD1. CDR1 and CDR2 (germline): LNHNV, YYDKDF (reference sequence). The CDR3 spans 15 residues. With V trimmed by 5 bases and J by 0 bases, 3 bases remained unmatched.

CDR3 amino acids: CASSSGVGGNSPLHF. DNA for the CDR3: TGTGCCAGCAGCTCAGGGGTTGGCGGTAATTCACCCCTCCACTTT. This chain joins TRBV7-2 and TRBJ1-6; D may be TRBD1 (6 bases). CDR1 and CDR2 from the germline V gene are SGHTA and FQGNSA. This CDR3 comprises 15 residues. V was trimmed by 4 bases and J by 6 bases, leaving 13 bases between them.

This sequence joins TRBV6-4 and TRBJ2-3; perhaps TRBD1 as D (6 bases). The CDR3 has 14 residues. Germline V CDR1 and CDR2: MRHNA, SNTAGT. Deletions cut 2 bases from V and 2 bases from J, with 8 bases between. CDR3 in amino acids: CASSDRDNTDTQYF. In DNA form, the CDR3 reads TGTGCCAGCAGTGACCGGGACAACACAGATACGCAGTATTTT.

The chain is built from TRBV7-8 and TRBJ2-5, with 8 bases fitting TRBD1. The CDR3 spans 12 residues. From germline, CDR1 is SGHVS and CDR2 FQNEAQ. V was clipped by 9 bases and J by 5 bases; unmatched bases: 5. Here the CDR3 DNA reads TGTGCCAGTAGGACAGGGTCCGAGACCCAGTACTTC. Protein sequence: CASRTGSETQYF.

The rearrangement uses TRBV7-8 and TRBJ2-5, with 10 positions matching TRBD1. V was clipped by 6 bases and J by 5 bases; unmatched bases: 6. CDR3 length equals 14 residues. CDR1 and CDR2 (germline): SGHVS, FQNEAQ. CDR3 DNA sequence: TGTGCCAGCAGTTGGGACAGGGGAGAGGAGACCCAGTACTTC. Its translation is CASSWDRGEETQYF.

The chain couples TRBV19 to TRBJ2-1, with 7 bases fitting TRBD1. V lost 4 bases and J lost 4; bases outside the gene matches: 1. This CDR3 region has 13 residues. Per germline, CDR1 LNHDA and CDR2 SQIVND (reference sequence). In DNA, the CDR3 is TGTGCCAGTAGTAGGACAGGTTACAATGAGCAGTTCTTC. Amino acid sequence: CASSRTGYNEQFF. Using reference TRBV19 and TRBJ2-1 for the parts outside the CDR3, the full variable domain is DGGITQSPKYLFRKEGQNVTLSCEQNLNHDAMYWYRQDPGQGLRLIYYSQIVNDFQKGDIAEGYSVSREKKESFPLTVTSAQKNPTAFYLCASSRTGYNEQFFGPGTRLTVL.

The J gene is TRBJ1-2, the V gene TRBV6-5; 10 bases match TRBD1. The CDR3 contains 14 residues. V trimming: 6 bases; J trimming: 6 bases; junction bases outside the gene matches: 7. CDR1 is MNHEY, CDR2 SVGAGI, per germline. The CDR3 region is CASSRGTGDDGYTF. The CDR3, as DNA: TGTGCCAGCAGCCGCGGGACAGGGGACGATGGCTACACCTTC.

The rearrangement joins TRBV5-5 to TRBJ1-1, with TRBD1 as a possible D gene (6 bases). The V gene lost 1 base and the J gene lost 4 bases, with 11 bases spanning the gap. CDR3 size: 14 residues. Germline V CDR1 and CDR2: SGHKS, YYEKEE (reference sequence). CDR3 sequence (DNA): TGTGCCAGCAGCTTGCGGGGGGCGAGCACTGAAGCTTTCTTT. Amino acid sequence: CASSLRGASTEAFF.

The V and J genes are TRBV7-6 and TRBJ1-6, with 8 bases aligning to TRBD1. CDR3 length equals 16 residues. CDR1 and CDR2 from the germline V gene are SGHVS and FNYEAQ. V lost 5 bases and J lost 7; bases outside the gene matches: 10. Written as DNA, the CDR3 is TGTGCCAGCAGCCTACAACCGGGACAGGCGAATTCACCCCTCCACTTT. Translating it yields CASSLQPGQANSPLHF.

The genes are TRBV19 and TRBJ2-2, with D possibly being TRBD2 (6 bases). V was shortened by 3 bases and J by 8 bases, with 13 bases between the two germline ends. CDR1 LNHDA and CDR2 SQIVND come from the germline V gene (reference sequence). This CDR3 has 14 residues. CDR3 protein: CASSMGRLAGELFF. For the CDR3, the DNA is TGTGCCAGTAGTATGGGGAGGCTAGCGGGGGAGCTGTTTTTT.

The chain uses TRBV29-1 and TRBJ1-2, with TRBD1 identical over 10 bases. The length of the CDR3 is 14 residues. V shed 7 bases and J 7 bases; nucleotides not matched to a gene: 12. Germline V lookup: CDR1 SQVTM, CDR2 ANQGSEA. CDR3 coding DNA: TGCAGCGCCGCGAGACAGGGGGCGCTTGCTGGCTACACCTTC. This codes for CSAARQGALAGYTF.

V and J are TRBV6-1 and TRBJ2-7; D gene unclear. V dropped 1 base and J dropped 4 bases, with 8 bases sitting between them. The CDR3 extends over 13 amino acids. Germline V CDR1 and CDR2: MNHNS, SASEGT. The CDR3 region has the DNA TGTGCCAGCAGTGAAGGGGCGAGTTACGAGCAGTACGTC. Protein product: CASSEGASYEQYV.

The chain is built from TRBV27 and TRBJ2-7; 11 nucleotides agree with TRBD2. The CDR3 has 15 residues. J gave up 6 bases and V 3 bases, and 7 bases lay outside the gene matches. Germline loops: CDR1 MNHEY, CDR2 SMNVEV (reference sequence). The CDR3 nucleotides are TGTGCCAGCAGTTTCCTAGCGGGAGGAATGTGCGAGCAGTACGTC. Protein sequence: CASSFLAGGMCEQYV.

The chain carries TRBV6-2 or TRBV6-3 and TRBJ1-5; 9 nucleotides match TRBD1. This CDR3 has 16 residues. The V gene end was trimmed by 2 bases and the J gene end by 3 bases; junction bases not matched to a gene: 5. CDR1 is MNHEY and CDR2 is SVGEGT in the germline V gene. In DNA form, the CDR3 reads TGTGCCAGCAGTTACGCCGGGACAGGGTTCAATCAGCCCCAGCATTTT. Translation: CASSYAGTGFNQPQHF.

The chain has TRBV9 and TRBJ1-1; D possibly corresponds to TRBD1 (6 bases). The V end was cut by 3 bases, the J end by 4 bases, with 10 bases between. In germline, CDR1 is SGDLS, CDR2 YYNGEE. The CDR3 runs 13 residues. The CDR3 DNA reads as TGTGCCAGCAGCGAGGTAGGGGGCACTGAAGCTTTCTTT. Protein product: CASSEVGGTEAFF.

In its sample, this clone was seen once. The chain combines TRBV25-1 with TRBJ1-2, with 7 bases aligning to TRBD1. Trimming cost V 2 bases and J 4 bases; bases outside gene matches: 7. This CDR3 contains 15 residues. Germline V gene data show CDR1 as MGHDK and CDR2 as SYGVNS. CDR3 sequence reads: CASSESSRGLYGYTF. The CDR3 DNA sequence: TGTGCCAGCAGTGAAAGTTCGAGGGGGCTCTATGGCTACACCTTC.

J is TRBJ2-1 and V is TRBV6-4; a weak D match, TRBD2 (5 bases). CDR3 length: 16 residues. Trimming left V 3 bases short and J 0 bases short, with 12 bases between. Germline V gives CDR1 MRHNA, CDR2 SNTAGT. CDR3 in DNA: TGTGCCAGCAGTGATCCAGACTATCACTCCTACAATGAGCAGTTCTTC. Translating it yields CASSDPDYHSYNEQFF.

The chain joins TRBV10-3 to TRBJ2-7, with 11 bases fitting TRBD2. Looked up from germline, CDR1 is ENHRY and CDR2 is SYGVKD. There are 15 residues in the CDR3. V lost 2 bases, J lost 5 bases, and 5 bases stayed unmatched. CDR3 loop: CAISEPGLADNEQYV. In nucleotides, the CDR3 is TGTGCCATCAGTGAGCCGGGACTAGCGGATAACGAGCAGTACGTC.

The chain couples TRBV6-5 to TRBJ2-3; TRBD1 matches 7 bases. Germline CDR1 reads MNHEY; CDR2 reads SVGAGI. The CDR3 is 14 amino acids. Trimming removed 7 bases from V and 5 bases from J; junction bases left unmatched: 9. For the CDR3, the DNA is TGTGCCAGCAAAGGGGGCGCATTCCGAGATACGCAGTATTTT. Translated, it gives CASKGGAFRDTQYF.

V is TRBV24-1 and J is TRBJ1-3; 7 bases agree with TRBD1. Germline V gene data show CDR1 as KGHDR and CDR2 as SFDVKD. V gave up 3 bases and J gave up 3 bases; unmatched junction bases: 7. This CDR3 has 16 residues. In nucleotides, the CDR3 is TGTGCCACCAGTGATGTCAGGGGGTTTCATGGAAACACCATATATTTT. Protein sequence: CATSDVRGFHGNTIYF.

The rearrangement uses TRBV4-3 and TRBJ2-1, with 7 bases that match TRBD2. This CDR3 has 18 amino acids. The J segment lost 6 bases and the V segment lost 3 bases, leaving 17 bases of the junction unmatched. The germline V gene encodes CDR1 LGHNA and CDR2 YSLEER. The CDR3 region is CASSHAGQAGWGGNEQFF. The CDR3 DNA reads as TGCGCCAGCAGCCACGCCGGTCAGGCGGGGTGGGGGGGCAATGAGCAGTTCTTC.

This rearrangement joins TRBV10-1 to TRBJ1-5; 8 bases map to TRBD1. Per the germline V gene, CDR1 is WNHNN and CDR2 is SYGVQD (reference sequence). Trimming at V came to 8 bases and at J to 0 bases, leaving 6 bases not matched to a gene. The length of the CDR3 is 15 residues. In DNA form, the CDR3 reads TGCGCCAGCCCACGAGGACAGGGTAGCAATCAGCCCCAGCATTTT. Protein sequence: CASPRGQGSNQPQHF.